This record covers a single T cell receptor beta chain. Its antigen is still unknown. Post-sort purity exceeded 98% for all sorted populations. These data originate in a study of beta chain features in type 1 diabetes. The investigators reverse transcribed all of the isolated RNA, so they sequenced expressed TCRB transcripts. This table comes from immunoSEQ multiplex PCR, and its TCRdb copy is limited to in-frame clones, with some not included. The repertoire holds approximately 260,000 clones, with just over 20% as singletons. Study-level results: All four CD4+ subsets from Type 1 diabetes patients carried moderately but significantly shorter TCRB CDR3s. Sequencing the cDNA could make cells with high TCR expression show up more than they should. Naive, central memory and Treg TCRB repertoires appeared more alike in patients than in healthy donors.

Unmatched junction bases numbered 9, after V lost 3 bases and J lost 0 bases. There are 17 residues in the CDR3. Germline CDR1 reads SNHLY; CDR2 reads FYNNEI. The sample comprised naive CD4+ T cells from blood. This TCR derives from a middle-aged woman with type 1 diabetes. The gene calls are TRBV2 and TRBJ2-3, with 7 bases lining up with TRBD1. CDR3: CASSDGTALASTDTQYF. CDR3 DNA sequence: TGTGCCAGCAGTGACGGGACAGCCCTAGCTAGCACAGATACGCAGTATTTT. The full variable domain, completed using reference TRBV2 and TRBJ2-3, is EPEVTQTPSHQVTQMGQEVILRCVPISNHLYFYWYRQILGQKVEFLVSFYNNEISEKSEIFDDQFSVERPDGSNFTLKIRSTKLEDSAMYFCASSDGTALASTDTQYFGPGTRLTVL.